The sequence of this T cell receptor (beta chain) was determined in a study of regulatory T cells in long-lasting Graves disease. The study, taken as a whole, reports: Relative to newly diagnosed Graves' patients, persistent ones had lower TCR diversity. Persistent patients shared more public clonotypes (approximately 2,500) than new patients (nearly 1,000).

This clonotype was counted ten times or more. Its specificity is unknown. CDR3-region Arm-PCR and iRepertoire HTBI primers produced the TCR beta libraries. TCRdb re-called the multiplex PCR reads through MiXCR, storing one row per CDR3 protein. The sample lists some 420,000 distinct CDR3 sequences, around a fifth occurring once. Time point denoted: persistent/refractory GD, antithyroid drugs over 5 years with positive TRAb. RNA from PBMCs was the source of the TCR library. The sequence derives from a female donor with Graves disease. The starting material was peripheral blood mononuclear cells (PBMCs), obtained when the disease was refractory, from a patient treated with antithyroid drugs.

In DNA, the CDR3 is TGTGCCAGCAGCATTGGGACGTCAAACACTGAAGCTTTCTTT. Its protein product is CASSIGTSNTEAFF. The rearrangement uses TRBV7-3 and TRBJ1-1; TRBD1 might be the D (5 bases). Trimming took 5 bases from V and 2 from J, leaving 12 bases between them. The CDR3 has 14 residues. Germline CDR1 SGHTA, CDR2 FQGTGA.